This T cell receptor (beta chain) was captured by sequencing in a study of CD8+CD57+ T cells in acquired aplastic anemia. The study's findings and limits: Shared by patients and controls, 25 to 30 CD8+ CDR3s were abundant in patients. Between patients and controls, CD8+ Simpson's diversity did not vary significantly.

Patients included in sequencing had previously demonstrated CD8+CD57+ cell expansion by flow cytometry. Among the patients, all had severe acquired aplastic anemia. Prior therapy had not been administered to any patient at the time of blood sampling. Germline CDR1 SQVTM, CDR2 ANQGSEA. V lost 6 bases to trimming and J lost 7 bases, with 13 bases between them. The CDR3 contains 13 residues. Genomic DNA templated the TCR beta VDJ and CDR3 profiling. One entry per CDR3 protein, called by TCRdb with MiXCR from the reads. The sample carries about 160,000 distinct CDR3 sequences, roughly 43% recorded once. Note on this clonotype: The antigen is not known.

The sample taken for sequencing was sorted CD4+, CD8+, or CD8+CD57+ T cells (not recorded which) from PBMCs. The V call is TRBV29-1, the J call TRBJ1-6; TRBD1 might be the D (5 bases). This TCR came from a human donor with aplastic anemia. The CDR3 region is CSVQGSGNSPLHF. The DNA of the CDR3 is TGCAGCGTGCAGGGATCGGGAAATTCACCCCTCCACTTT.